The 10 T cell receptor beta chains presented below share a single source sample, sequenced in a study of naive and memory T cell subsets. Antigens of these TCRs are unknown. An equimolar mix of two oligonucleotides served as the beta constant-region primer for TRBC1 and TRBC2. Nested alpha and beta constant-region primers with the SP2 primer drove four PCR rounds on ligated cDNA. Each CDR3 protein is one row after TCRdb ran MiXCR on the UMI-ligation and nested PCR reads. The sample holds 150,000 or so distinct CDR3 sequences, 20% to 25% seen once. Study-level findings and limits: A few larger clonotypes appeared in naive repertoires, especially CD8, possibly memory cells re-expressing CD45RA.

The sequencing sample was made of naive CD4+ T cells from blood. These receptors were collected from a human donor in good health.

The chain joins TRBV3-1 to TRBJ2-2; no firm D call. The CDR3 is 14 amino acids. Trimming took 8 bases from V and 0 from J, leaving 10 bases between them. In germline, CDR1 is LGHDT, CDR2 YNNKEL (reference sequence). CDR3 residues: CASRKGSNTGELFF. The CDR3 DNA reads as TGTGCCAGCCGAAAGGGATCGAACACCGGGGAGCTGTTTTTT.

This clonotype was observed a handful of times. The J gene is TRBJ2-5, the V gene TRBV14; the match to TRBD1 covers 10 bases. This CDR3 has 18 residues. V trimming: 1 base; J trimming: 2 bases; junction bases outside the gene matches: 10. Looked up from germline, CDR1 is SGHDN and CDR2 is FVKESK. The chain's CDR3 is CASSQATIGTGAQETQYF. CDR3 in DNA: TGTGCCAGCAGCCAAGCGACTATCGGGACAGGGGCACAAGAGACCCAGTACTTC. Looking up the rest from reference TRBV14 and TRBJ2-5 gives the full variable domain: EAGVTQFPSHSVIEKGQTVTLRCDPISGHDNLYWYRRVMGKEIKFLLHFVKESKQDESGMPNNRFLAERTGGTYSTLKVQPAELEDSGVYFCASSQATIGTGAQETQYFGPGTRLLVL.

In the case of this clonotype: A much larger clone sits a single nucleotide away, making a read error possible. The final CDR3 position lacks the conserved phenylalanine or tryptophan, pointing to a likely read error. The chain uses TRBV20-1 and TRBJ2-3, with TRBD2 matching over 11 bases. After removal of 6 bases from V and 5 bases from J, the junction contained 10 bases not matched to a gene. Per germline, CDR1 DFQATT and CDR2 SNEGSKA (reference sequence). CDR3 length: 15 amino acids. CDR3: CSALTSGTNGDTQYL. The CDR3 DNA sequence: TGCAGTGCCCTGACTAGCGGGACCAACGGAGATACGCAGTATTTG.

The chain carries TRBV29-1 and TRBJ2-3; D not certain. V lost 3 bases and J 0 bases, leaving 7 bases between the germline ends. The germline V gene has CDR1 SQVTM and CDR2 ANQGSEA. CDR3 size: 13 residues. DNA for the CDR3: TGCAGCGTTGACTGGTCTAGCACAGATACGCAGTATTTT. This encodes CSVDWSSTDTQYF.

This clonotype turned up a few times. This chain connects TRBV11-2 to TRBJ2-2; TRBD1 is a possible D gene (6 bases). Per germline, CDR1 SGHAT and CDR2 FQNNGV. There are 13 residues in the CDR3. Deletions cut 8 bases from V and 6 bases from J, with 13 bases between. In DNA form, the CDR3 reads TGTGCCAGCGGAATCACAGGGCCCGGGGAGCTGTTTTTT. Residues: CASGITGPGELFF.

There are a few counts of this clonotype. The chain carries TRBV27 and TRBJ2-1, with TRBD1 as a possible D gene (6 bases). V was cut by 5 bases and J by 4 bases, with 12 bases left in between. The CDR3 covers 14 residues. The germline V gene encodes CDR1 MNHEY and CDR2 SMNVEV (reference sequence). CDR3 coding DNA: TGTGCCAGCAGTAGGGGACAACTTTACAATGAGCAGTTCTTC. The encoded protein is CASSRGQLYNEQFF.

This clonotype was seen more than once but under ten times. This chain links TRBV28 with TRBJ1-6; D call uncertain. There are 14 residues in the CDR3. Trimming shortened V by 5 bases and J by 5 bases, and 10 bases separated the two germline ends. Germline V gives CDR1 MDHEN, CDR2 SYDVKM. The DNA for the CDR3 is TGTGCCAGCAGTCCCACACTAAATAATTCACCCCTCCACTTT. Its protein is CASSPTLNNSPLHF.

The V gene is TRBV27, the J gene TRBJ2-3; D possibly corresponds to TRBD1 (5 bases). Trimming took 4 bases from V and 2 from J, leaving 13 bases between them. The CDR3 spans 15 residues. CDR1 is MNHEY and CDR2 is SMNVEV in the germline V gene (reference sequence). This chain's CDR3 is CASSYQGYYTDTQYF. The CDR3 bases are TGTGCCAGCAGTTACCAGGGATACTACACAGATACGCAGTATTTT.

The rearrangement uses TRBV5-1 and TRBJ1-2; no firm D call. The CDR3 extends over 15 amino acids. Trimming left V 0 bases short and J 8 bases short, with 17 bases between. Looked up from germline, CDR1 is SGHRS and CDR2 is YFSETQ. The CDR3 sequence: CASSLEMGAYVGYTF. The CDR3 nucleotides read TGCGCCAGCAGCTTGGAGATGGGAGCGTATGTGGGCTACACCTTC.

The sample holds one count of this clonotype. The chain employs TRBV7-9 and TRBJ2-5, with 9 nucleotides matching TRBD1. V dropped 5 bases and J dropped 3; count of bases not matched to a gene: 4. Germline-derived CDR1 and CDR2 are SEHNR and FQNEAQ (reference sequence). The length of the CDR3 is 14 residues. The CDR3 bases are TGTGCCAGCAGCCCCAGGACAGGGGAAGAGACCCAGTACTTC. It translates to CASSPRTGEETQYF.